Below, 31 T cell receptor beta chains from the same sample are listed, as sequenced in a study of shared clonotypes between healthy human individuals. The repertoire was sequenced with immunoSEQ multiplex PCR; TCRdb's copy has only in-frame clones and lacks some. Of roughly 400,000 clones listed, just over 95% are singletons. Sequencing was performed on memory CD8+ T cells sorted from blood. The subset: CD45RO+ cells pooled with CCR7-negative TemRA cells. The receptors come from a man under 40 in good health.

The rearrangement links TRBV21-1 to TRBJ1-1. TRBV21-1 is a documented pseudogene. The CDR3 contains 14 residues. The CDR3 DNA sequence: TGTGCCAGCAGCAAAGAGCGGCACACCACTGAAGCTTTCTTT. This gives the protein CASSKERHTTEAFF.

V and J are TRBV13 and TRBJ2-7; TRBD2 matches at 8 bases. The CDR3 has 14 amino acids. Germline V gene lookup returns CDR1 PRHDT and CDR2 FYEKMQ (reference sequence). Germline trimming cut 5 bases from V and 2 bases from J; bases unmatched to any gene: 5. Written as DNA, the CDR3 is TGTGCCAGCAGCGTAGCGGGAAGGGCCTACGAGCAGTACTTC. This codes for CASSVAGRAYEQYF.

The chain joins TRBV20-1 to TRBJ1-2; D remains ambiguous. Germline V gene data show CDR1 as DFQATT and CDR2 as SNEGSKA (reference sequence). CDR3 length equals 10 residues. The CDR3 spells CRIRDARYTF. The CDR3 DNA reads TGCAGGATTAGGGATGCTCGCTACACCTTC.

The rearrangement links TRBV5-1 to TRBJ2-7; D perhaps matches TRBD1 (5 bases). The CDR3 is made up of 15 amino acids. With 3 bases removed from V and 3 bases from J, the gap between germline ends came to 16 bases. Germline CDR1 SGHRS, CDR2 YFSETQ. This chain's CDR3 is CASSSQGSGVYEQYF. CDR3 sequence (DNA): TGCGCCAGCAGCTCGCAGGGAAGTGGGGTCTACGAGCAGTACTTC.

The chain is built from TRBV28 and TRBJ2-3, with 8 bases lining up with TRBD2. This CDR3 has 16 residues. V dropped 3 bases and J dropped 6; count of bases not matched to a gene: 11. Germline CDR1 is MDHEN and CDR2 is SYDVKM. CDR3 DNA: TGTGCCAGCAGTTTTTTCGGGAGGGCTAATAGGGATACGCAGTATTTT. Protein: CASSFFGRANRDTQYF.

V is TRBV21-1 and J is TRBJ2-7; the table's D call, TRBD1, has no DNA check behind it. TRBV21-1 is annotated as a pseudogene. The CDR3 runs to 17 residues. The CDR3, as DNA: TGTGCCAGCAGCGGGTTCACGACAGGGGGCTTCTCCTACGAGCAGTACTTC. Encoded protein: CASSGFTTGGFSYEQYF.

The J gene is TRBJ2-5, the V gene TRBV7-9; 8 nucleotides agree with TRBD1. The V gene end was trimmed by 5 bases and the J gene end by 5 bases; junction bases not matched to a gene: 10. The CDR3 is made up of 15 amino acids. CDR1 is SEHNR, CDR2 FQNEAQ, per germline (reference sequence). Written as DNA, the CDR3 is TGTGCCAGCAGCCCCAAGGACAGGGCGGGGGAGACCCAGTACTTC. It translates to CASSPKDRAGETQYF.

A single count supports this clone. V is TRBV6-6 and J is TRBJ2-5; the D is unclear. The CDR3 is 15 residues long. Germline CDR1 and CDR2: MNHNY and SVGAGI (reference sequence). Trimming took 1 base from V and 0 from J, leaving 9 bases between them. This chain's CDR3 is CASSYLEGYQETQYF. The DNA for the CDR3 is TGTGCCAGCAGTTACTTAGAAGGATACCAAGAGACCCAGTACTTC.

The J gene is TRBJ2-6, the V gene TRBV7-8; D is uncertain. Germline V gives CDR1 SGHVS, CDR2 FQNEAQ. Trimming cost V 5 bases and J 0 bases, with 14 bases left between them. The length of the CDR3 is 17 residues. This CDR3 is CASSPIETSSGANVLTF. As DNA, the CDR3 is TGTGCCAGCAGCCCTATCGAGACCAGCTCTGGGGCCAACGTCCTGACTTTC.

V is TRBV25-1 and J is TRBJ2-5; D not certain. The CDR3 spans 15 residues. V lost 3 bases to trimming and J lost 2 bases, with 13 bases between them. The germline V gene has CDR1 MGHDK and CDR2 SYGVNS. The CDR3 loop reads CASSESASRQETQYF. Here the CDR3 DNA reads TGTGCCAGCAGTGAGTCGGCTAGTCGGCAAGAGACCCAGTACTTC.

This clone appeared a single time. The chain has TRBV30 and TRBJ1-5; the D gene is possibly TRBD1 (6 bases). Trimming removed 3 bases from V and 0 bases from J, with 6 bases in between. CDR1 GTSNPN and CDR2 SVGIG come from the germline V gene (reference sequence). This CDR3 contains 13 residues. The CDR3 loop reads CAWRGHSNQPQHF. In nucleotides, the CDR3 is TGTGCCTGGAGGGGACATAGCAATCAGCCCCAGCATTTT.

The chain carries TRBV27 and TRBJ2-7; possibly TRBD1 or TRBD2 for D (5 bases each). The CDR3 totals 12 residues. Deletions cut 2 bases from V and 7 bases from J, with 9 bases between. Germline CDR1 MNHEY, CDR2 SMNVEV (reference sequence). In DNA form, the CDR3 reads TGTGCCAGCAGTTTAATTTGGGGGGAGCAGTACTTC. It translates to CASSLIWGEQYF.

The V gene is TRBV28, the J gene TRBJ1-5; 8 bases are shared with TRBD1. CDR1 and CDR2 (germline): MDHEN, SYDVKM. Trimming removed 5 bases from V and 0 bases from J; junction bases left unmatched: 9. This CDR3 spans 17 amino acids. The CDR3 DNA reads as TGTGCCAGCAGTGTTCAACAGGGGGTCTTTAGCAATCAGCCCCAGCATTTT. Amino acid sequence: CASSVQQGVFSNQPQHF.

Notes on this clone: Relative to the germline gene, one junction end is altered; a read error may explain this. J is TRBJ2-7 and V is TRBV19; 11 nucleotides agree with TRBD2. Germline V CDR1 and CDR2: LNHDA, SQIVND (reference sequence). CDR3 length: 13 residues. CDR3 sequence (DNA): TGTGCCAGCCAGGACAGTACTAGCGGGAGAGCCTTTTTC. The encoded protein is CASQDSTSGRAFF. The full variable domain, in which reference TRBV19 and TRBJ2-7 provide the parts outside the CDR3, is DGGITQSPKYLFRKEGQNVTLSCEQNLNHDAMYWYRQDPGQGLRLIYYSQIVNDFQKGDIAEGYSVSREKKESFPLTVTSAQKNPTAFYLCASQDSTSGRAFFGPGTRLTVT.

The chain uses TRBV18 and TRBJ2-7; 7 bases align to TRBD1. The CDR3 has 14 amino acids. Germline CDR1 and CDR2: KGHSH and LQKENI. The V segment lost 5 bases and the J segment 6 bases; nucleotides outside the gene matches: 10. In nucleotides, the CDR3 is TGTGCCAGCTCAGGTGCCCACAGGGGCGCCGAGCAGTACTTC. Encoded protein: CASSGAHRGAEQYF. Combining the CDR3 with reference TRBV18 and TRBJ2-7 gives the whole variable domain NAGVMQNPRHLVRRRGQEARLRCSPMKGHSHVYWYRQLPEEGLKFMVYLQKENIIDESGMPKERFSAEFPKEGPSILRIQQVVRGDSAAYFCASSGAHRGAEQYFGPGTRLTVT.

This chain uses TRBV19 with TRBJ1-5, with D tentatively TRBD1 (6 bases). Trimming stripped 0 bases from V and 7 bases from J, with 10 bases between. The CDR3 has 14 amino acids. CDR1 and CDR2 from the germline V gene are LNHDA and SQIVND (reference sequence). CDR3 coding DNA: TGTGCCAGTAGTATAGAGGGGGGGCAACAGCCCCAGCATTTT. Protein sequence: CASSIEGGQQPQHF.

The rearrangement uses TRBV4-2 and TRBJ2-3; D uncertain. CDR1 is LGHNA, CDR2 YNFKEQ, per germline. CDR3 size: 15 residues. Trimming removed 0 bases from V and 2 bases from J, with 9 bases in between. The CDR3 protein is CASSQDDPATDTQYF. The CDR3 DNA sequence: TGTGCCAGCAGCCAAGACGACCCCGCCACAGATACGCAGTATTTT.

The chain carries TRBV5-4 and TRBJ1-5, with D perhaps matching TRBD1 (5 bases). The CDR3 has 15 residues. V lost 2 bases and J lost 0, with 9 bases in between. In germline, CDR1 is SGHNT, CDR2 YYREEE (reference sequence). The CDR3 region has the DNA TGTGCCAGCAGCTTTAGGGACGGTAGCAATCAGCCCCAGCATTTT. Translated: CASSFRDGSNQPQHF.

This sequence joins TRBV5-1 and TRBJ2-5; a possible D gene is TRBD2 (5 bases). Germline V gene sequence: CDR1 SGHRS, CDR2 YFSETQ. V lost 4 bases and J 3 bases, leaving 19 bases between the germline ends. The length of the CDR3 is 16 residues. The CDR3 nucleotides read TGCGCCAGCAGCCCCTTAGGACTCAAAGAGGAAGAGACCCAGTACTTC. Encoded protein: CASSPLGLKEEETQYF.

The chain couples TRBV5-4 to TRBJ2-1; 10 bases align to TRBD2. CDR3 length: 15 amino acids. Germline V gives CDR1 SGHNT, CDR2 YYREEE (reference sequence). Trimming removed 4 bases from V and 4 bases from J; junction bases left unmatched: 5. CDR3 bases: TGTGCCAGCAGCAAGGGACTAGCGACTTACAATGAGCAGTTCTTC. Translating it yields CASSKGLATYNEQFF.

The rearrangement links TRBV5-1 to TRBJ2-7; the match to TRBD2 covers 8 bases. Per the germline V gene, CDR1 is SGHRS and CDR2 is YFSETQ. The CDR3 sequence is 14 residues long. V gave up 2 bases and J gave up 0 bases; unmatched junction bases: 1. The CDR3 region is CASSFSGSSYEQYF. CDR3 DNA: TGCGCCAGCAGCTTCAGCGGGAGCTCCTACGAGCAGTACTTC.

The CDR3 region has the DNA TGTGCCAGCAGCTTCGGGGCCGGGGAGCTGTTTTTT. This translates into CASSFGAGELFF. This chain uses TRBV11-3 with TRBJ2-2, with TRBD2 as a possible D gene (5 bases). The CDR3 is made up of 12 amino acids. The germline V and J ends were trimmed by 3 bases and 6 bases, with 5 bases remaining between them. Per germline, CDR1 SGHNT and CDR2 YENEEA.

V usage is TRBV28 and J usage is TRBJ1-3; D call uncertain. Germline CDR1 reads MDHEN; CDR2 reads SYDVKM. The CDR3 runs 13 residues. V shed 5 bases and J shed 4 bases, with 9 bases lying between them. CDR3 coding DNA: TGTGCCAGCAGTGCACTTCAGGGAAACACCATATATTTT. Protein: CASSALQGNTIYF.

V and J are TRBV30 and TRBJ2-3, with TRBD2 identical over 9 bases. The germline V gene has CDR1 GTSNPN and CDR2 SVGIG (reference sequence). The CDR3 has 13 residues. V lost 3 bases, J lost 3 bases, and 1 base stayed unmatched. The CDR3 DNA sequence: TGTGCCTGGAGAGCGGGAGGTACAGATACGCAGTATTTT. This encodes CAWRAGGTDTQYF.

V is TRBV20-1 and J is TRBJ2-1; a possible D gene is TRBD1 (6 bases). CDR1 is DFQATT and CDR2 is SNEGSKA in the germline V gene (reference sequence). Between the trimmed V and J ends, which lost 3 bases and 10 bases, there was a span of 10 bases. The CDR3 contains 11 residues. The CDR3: CSARVDREQFF. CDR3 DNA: TGCAGTGCTAGGGTCGACAGGGAGCAGTTCTTC.

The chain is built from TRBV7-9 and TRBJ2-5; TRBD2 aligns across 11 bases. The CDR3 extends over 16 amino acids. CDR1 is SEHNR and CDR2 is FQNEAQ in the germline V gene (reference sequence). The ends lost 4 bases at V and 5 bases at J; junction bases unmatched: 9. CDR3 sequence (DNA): TGTGCCAGCAGCTCCGGAGTAGCGGGAGGGAGGGAGACCCAGTACTTC. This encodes CASSSGVAGGRETQYF. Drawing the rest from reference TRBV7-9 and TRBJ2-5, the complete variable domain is DTGVSQNPRHKITKRGQNVTFRCDPISEHNRLYWYRQTLGQGPEFLTYFQNEAQLEKSRLLSDRFSAERPKGSFSTLEIQRTEQGDSAMYLCASSSGVAGGRETQYFGPGTRLLVL.

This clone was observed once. CDR3 loop: CASSLGGGVGYGYTF. CDR3 DNA: TGTGCCAGCAGTTTGGGCGGGGGAGTTGGCTATGGCTACACCTTC. The V and J genes are TRBV28 and TRBJ1-2, with a weak D call TRBD1 (5 bases). Germline V gene data show CDR1 as MDHEN and CDR2 as SYDVKM. This CDR3 has 15 amino acids. Trimming took 3 bases from V and 4 from J, leaving 15 bases between them.

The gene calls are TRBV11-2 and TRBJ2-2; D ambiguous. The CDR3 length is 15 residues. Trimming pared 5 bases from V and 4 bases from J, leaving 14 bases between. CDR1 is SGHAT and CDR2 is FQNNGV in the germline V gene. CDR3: CASSLVGPATGELFF. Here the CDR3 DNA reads TGTGCCAGCAGCCTAGTAGGGCCGGCCACCGGGGAGCTGTTTTTT.

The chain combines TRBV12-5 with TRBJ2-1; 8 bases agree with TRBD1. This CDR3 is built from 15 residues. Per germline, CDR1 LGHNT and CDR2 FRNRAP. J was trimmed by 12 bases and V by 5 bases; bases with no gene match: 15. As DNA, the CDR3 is TGTGCTAGTGGTCCTGGAGCAGGGGGCGCGTGGGGGCAGTTCTTC. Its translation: CASGPGAGGAWGQFF.

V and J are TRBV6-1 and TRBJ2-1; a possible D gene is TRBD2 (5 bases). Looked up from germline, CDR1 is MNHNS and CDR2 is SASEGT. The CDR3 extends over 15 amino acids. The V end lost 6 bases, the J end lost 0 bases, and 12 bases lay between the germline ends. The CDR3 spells CASRGSDSSYNEQFF. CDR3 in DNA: TGTGCCAGCAGGGGTAGCGATAGCTCCTACAATGAGCAGTTCTTC.

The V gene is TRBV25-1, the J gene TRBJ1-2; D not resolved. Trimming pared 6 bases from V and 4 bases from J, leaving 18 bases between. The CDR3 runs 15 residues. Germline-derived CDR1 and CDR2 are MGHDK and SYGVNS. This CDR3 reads CASSPIGDYGYGYTF. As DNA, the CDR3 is TGTGCCAGCAGCCCGATCGGCGACTACGGCTATGGCTACACCTTC.